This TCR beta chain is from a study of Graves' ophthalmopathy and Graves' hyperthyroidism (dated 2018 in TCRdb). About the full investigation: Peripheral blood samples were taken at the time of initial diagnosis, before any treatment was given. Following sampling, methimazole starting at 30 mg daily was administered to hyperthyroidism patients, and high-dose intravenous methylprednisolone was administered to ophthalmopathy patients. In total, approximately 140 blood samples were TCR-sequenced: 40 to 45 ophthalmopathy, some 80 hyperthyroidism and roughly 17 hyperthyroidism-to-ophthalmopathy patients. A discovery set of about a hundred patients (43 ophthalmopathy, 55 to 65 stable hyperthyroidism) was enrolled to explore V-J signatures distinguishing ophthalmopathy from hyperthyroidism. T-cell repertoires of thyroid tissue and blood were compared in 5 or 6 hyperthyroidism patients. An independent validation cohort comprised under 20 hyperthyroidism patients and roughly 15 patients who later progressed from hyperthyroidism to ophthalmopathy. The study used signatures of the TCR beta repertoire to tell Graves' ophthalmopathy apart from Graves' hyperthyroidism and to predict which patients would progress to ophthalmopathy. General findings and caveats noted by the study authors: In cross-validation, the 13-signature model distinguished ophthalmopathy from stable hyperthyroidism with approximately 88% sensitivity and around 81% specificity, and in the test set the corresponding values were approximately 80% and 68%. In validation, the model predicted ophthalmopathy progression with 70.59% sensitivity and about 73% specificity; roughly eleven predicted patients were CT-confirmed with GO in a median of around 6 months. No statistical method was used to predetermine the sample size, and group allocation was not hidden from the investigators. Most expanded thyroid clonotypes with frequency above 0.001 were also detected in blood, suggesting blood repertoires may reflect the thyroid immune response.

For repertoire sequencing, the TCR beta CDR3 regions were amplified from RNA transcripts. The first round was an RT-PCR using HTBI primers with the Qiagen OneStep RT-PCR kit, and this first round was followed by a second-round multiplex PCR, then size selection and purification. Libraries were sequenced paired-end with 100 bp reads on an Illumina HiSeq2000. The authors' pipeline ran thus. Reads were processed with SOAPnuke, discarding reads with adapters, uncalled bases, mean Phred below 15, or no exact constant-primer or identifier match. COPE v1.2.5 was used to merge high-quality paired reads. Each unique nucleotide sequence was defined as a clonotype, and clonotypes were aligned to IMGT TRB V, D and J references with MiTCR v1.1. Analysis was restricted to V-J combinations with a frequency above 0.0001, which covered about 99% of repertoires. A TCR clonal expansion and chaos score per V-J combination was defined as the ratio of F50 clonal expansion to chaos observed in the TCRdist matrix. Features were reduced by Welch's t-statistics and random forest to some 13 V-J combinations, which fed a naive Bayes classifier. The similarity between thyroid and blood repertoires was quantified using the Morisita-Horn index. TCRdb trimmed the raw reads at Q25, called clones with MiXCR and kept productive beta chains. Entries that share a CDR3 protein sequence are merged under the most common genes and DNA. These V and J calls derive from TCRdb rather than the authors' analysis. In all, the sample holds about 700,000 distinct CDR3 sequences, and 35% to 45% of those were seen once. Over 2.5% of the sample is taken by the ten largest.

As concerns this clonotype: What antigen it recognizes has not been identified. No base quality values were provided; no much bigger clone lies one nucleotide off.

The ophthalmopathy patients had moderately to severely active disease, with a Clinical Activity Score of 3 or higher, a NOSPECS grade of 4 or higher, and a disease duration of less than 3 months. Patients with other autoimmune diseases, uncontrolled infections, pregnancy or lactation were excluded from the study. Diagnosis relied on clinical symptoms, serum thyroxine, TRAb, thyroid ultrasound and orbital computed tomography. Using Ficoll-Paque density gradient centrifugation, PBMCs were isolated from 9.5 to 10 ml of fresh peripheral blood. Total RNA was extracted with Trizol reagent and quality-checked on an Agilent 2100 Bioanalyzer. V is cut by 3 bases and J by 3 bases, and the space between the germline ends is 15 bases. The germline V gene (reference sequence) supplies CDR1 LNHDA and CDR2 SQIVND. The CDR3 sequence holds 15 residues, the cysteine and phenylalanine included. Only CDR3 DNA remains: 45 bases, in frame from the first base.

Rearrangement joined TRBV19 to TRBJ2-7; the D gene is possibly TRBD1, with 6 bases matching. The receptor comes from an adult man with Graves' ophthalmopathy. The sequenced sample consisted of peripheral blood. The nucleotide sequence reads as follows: TGTGCCAGTAGTATTGGTAGGGGACACATCTACGAGCAGTACTTC. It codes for CASSIGRGHIYEQYF.